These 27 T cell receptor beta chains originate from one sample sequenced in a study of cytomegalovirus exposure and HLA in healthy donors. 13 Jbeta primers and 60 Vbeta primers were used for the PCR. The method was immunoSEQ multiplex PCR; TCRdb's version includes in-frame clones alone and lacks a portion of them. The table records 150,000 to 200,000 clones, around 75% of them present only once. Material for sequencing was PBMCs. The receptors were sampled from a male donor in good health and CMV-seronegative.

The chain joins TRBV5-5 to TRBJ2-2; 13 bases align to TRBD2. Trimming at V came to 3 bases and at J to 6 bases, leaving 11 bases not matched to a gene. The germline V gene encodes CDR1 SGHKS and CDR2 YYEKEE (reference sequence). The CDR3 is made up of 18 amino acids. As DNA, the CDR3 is TGTGCCAGCAGCTCGTATCCTACTAGCGGGGGGGCCGCCGGGGAGCTGTTTTTT. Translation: CASSSYPTSGGAAGELFF.

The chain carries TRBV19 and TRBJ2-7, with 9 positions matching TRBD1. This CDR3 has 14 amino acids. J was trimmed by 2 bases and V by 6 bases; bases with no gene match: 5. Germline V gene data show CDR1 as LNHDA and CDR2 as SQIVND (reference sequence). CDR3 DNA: TGTGCCAGTAGCTCGACAGGGGGGGCCTACGAGCAGTACTTC. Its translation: CASSSTGGAYEQYF.

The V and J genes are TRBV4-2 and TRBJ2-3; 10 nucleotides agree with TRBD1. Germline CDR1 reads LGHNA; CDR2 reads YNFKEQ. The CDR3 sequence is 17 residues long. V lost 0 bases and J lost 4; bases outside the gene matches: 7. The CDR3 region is CASSQERAGQGSDTQYF. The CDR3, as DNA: TGTGCCAGCAGCCAAGAACGGGCGGGACAGGGGTCAGATACGCAGTATTTT.

CDR3 in amino acids: CASSPTLGQGQPQHF. The CDR3 DNA reads TGTGCCAGCAGCCCTACTCTGGGACAGGGGCAGCCCCAGCATTTT. V gene TRBV7-8 combines with J gene TRBJ1-5, with TRBD1 identical over 10 bases. After removal of 5 bases from V and 7 bases from J, the junction contained 8 bases not matched to a gene. Germline V lookup: CDR1 SGHVS, CDR2 FQNEAQ. The CDR3 length is 15 residues.

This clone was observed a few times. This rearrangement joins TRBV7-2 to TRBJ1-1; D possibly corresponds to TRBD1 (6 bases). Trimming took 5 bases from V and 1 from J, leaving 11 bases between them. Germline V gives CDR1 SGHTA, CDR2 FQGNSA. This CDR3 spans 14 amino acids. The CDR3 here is CASSLLRGNTEAFF. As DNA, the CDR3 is TGTGCCAGCAGCCTCCTCAGGGGGAACACTGAAGCTTTCTTT.

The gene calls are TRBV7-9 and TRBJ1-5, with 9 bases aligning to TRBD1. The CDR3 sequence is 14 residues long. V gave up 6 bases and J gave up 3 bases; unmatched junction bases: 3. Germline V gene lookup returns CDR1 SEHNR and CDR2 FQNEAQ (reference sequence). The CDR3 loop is CASRDRGPNQPQHF. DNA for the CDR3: TGTGCCAGCAGGGACAGGGGTCCCAATCAGCCCCAGCATTTT.

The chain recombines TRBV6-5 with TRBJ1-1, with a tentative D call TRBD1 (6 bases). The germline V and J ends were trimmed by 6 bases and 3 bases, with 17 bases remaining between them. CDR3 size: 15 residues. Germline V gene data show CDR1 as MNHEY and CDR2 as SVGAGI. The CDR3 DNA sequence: TGTGCCAGCAGGGCCCTACAGGGAGGGGACACTGAAGCTTTCTTT. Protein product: CASRALQGGDTEAFF.

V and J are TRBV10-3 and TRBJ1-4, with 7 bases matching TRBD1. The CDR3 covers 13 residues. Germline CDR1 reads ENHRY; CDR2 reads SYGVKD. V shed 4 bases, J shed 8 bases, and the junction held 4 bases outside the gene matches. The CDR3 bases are TGTGCCATCAGTGCGGGACAGTACGAAAAACTGTTTTTT. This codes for CAISAGQYEKLFF.

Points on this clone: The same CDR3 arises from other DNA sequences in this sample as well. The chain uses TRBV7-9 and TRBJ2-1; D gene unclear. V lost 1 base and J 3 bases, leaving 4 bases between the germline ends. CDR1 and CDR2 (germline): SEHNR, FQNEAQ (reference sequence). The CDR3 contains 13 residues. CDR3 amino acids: CASSLDSYNEQFF. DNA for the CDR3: TGTGCCAGCAGCTTAGACAGCTACAATGAGCAGTTCTTC.

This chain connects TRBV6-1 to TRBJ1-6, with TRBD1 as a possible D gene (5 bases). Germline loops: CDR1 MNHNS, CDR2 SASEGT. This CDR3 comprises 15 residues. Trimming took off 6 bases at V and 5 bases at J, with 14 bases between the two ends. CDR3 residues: CASSRLGGDNSPLHF. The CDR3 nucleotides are TGTGCCAGCAGCCGCTTGGGGGGGGATAATTCACCCCTCCACTTT.

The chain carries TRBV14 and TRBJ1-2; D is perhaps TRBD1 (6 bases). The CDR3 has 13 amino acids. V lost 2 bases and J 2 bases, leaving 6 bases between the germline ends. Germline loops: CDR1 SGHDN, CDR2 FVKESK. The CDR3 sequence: CASSQQGNYGYTF. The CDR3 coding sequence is TGTGCCAGCAGCCAACAGGGGAACTATGGCTACACCTTC. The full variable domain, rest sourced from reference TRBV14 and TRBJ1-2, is EAGVTQFPSHSVIEKGQTVTLRCDPISGHDNLYWYRRVMGKEIKFLLHFVKESKQDESGMPNNRFLAERTGGTYSTLKVQPAELEDSGVYFCASSQQGNYGYTFGSGTRLTVV.

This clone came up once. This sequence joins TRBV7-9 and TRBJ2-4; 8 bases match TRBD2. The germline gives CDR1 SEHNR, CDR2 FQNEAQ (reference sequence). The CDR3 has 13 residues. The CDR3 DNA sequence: TGTGCGGTCCAGGCGGGAGGTTTGAACATTCAGTACTTC. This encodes CAVQAGGLNIQYF.

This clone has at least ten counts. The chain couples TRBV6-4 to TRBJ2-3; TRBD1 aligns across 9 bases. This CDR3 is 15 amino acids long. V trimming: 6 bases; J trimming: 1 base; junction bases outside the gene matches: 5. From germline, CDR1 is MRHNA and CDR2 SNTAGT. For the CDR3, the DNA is TGTGCCAGCAGCGCCACAGGGGGCGGCACAGATACGCAGTATTTT. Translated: CASSATGGGTDTQYF.

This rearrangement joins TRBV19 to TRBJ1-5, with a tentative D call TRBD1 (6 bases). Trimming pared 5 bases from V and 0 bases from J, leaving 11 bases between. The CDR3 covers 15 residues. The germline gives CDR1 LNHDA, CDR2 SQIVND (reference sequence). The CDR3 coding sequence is TGTGCCAGTAGTTACCCCAGGGGTAGCAATCAGCCCCAGCATTTT. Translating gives CASSYPRGSNQPQHF.

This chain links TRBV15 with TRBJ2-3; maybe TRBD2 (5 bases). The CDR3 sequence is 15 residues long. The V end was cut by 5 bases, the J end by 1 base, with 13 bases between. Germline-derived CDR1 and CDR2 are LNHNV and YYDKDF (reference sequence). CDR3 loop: CATSLGTRGTDTQYF. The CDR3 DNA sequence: TGTGCCACCAGCCTCGGAACTAGGGGCACAGATACGCAGTATTTT.

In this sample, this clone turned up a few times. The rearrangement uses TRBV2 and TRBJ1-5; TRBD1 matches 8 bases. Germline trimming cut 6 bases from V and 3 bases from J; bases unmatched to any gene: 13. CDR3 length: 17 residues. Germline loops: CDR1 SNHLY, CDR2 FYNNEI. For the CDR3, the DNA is TGTGCCAGCAGGGATTTCGGGACAGGCCCCTCCAATCAGCCCCAGCATTTT. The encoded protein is CASRDFGTGPSNQPQHF.

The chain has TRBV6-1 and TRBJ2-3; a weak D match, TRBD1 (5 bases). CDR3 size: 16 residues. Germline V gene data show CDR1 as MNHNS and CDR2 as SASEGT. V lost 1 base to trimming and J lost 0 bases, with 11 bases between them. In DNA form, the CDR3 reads TGTGCCAGCAGTGAAGAGGCAGGGCGAAGCACAGATACGCAGTATTTT. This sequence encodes CASSEEAGRSTDTQYF.

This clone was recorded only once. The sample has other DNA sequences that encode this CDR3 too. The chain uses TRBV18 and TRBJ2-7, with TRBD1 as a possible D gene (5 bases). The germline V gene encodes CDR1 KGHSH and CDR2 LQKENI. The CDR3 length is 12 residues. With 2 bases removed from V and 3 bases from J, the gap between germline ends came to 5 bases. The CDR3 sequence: CASSPDSYEQYF. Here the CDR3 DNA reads TGTGCCAGCTCACCAGACAGCTACGAGCAGTACTTC.

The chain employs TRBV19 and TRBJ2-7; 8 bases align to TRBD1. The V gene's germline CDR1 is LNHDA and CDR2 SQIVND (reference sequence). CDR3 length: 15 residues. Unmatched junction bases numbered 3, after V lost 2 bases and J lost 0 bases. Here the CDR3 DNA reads TGTGCCAGTAGTATACACAGGGGGTACTCCTACGAGCAGTACTTC. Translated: CASSIHRGYSYEQYF. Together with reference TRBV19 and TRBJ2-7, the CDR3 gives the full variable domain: DGGITQSPKYLFRKEGQNVTLSCEQNLNHDAMYWYRQDPGQGLRLIYYSQIVNDFQKGDIAEGYSVSREKKESFPLTVTSAQKNPTAFYLCASSIHRGYSYEQYFGPGTRLTVT.

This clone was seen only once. CDR3 nucleotide sequence: TGTGCCAGCAGTGAACGGGGGGAGCGGCAGTACTTC. Translating gives CASSERGERQYF. The chain employs TRBV6-1 and TRBJ2-7, with 7 bases lining up with TRBD2. The junction had 4 bases not matched to a gene; V was cut back by 2 bases and J by 9 bases. The CDR3 loop spans 12 amino acids. Germline V gene lookup returns CDR1 MNHNS and CDR2 SASEGT.

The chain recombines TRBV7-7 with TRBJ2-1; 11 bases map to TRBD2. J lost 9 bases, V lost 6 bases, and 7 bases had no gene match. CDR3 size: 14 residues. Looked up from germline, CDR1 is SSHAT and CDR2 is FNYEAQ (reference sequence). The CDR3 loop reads CASSFSGRASEQFF. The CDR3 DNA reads TGTGCCAGCAGTTTTAGCGGGAGGGCCTCTGAGCAGTTCTTC.

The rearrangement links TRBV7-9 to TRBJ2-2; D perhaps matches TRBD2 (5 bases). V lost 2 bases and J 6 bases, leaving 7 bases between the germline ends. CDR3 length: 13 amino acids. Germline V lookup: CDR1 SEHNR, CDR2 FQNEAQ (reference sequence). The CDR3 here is CASSLSRAGELFF. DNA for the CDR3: TGTGCCAGCAGCTTATCGCGGGCCGGGGAGCTGTTTTTT.

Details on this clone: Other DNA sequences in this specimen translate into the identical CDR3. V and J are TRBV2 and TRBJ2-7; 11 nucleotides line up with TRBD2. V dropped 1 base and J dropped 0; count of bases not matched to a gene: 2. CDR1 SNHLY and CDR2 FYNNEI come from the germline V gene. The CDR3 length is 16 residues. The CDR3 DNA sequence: TGTGCCAGCAGTGAAGGACTAGCGGGAACCTCCTACGAGCAGTACTTC. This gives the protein CASSEGLAGTSYEQYF.

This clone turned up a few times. As DNA, the CDR3 is TGCGCCAGCAGCCAAGAAGAAGGGACAGGACCCTACGAGCAGTACTTC. Amino acids: CASSQEEGTGPYEQYF. The V call is TRBV4-1, the J call TRBJ2-7, with 8 nucleotides matching TRBD1. V dropped 0 bases and J dropped 2; count of bases not matched to a gene: 6. Germline lookup yields CDR1 MGHRA and CDR2 YSYEKL. This CDR3 comprises 16 residues.

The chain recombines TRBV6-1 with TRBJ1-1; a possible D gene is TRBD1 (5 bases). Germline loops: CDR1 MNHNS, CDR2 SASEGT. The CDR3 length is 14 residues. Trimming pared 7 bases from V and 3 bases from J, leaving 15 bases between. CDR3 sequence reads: CASNQGAYDTEAFF. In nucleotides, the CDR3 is TGTGCCAGCAATCAAGGGGCGTACGACACTGAAGCTTTCTTT.

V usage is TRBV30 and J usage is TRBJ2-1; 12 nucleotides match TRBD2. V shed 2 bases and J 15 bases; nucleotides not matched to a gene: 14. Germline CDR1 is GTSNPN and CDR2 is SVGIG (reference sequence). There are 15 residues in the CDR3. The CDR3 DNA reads TGTGCCTGGAGTAGACTGGGACTAGCGGGCCTAGGTGCGTTCTTC. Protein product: CAWSRLGLAGLGAFF. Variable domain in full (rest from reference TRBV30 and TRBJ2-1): SQTIHQWPATLVQPVGSPLSLECTVEGTSNPNLYWYRQAAGRGLQLLFYSVGIGQISSEVPQNLSASRPQDRQFILSSKKLLLSDSGFYLCAWSRLGLAGLGAFFGPGTRLTVL.

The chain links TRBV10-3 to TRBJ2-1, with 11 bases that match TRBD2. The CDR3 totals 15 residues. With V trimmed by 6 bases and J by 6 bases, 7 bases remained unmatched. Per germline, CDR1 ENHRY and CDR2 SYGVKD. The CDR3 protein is CAIRDTGTSGNEQFF. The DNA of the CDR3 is TGTGCCATCAGGGACACCGGGACTAGCGGCAATGAGCAGTTCTTC.